The entry below describes one T cell receptor beta chain. The antigen remains undetermined. The data were taken from a study of response to subunit inactivated influenza vaccine. Study-level results: Authors suggested seasonal influenza vaccinations each recruit few new T cells.

V gave up 2 bases and J gave up 2 bases, with 9 bases separating them. Germline CDR1 and CDR2: DFQATT and SNEGSKA (reference sequence). The CDR3 sequence is 13 residues long. TCRdb re-analysed the RT-PCR reads in MiXCR, keeping a single row per CDR3 protein. The sample lists roughly 570,000 distinct CDR3 sequences; around 13% were seen once. Material: PBMCs from blood, obtained 11 to 12 days after vaccination. The clonotype comes from a man in his forties or fifties who received an inactivated influenza vaccine. V usage is TRBV20-1 and J usage is TRBJ2-5, with D possibly TRBD1 on 6 matching bases. This chain's CDR3 is CSARQGTQETQYF. CDR3 nucleotides: TGCAGTGCTAGACAGGGGACACAAGAGACCCAGTACTTC.